The rows below give T cell receptor beta chains drawn from one sample of a study of shared clonotypes between healthy human individuals. The table came from immunoSEQ multiplex PCR; TCRdb's copy has only in-frame clones and leaves some out. The sample carries about 600,000 clones, 95% recorded once. Material for sequencing was naive CD8+ T cells sorted from blood. The source of these receptors is a woman in her twenties or thirties in good health. Both conserved end residues are part of each CDR3. The D gene is left open where the match is weak. The listing skips clone size in some rows; elsewhere it reads once, few, many or a size class.

TRBJ2-3 . TRBV29-1 . CSVEGGLLAFGTDTQYF TGCAGCGTTGAAGGGGGACTGTTAGCGTTTGGCACAGATACGCAGTATTTT
TRBJ2-1 . TRBV19 TRBD2 CATWGGLANVNEQFF TGTGCCACATGGGGAGGACTAGCGAATGTCAATGAGCAGTTCTTC
TRBJ2-7 . TRBV7-9 TRBD2 CASSGERTSGSYEQYF TGTGCCAGCAGCGGTGAAAGGACTAGCGGGAGTTACGAGCAGTACTTC
TRBJ2-7 . TRBV28 . CASRFTITKHYEQYF TGTGCCAGCCGATTCACTATCACGAAACACTACGAGCAGTACTTC
TRBJ1-2 . TRBV7-9 TRBD1 CASSLAQGADYGYTF TGTGCCAGCAGCTTAGCACAGGGGGCCGACTATGGCTACACCTTC
TRBJ1-4 once TRBV6-1 TRBD1 CASSGAGTGINEKLFF TGTGCCAGCAGTGGAGCCGGGACAGGGATTAATGAAAAACTGTTTTTT
TRBJ2-7 . TRBV19 TRBD2 CASSTQRTSDIPYEQYF TGTGCCAGTAGTACTCAAAGGACTAGCGATATTCCCTACGAGCAGTACTTC
TRBJ2-1 . TRBV9 . CASSVFGGSSYNEQFF TGTGCCAGCAGCGTATTCGGCGGAAGCTCCTACAATGAGCAGTTCTTC
TRBJ2-5 . TRBV4-1 TRBD1 CASSQDREETQYF TGCGCCAGCAGCCAGGACAGGGAAGAGACCCAGTACTTC
TRBJ1-1 . TRBV9 . CASSGDNTEAFF TGTGCCAGCAGCGGGGACAACACTGAAGCTTTCTTT
TRBJ2-3 . TRBV6-4 . CASSDSEGPSTDTQYF TGTGCCAGCAGTGACTCGGAGGGCCCTAGCACAGATACGCAGTATTTT
TRBJ2-2 . TRBV10-1 TRBD1 CASSEFPLDRGRTGELFF TGCGCCAGCAGTGAGTTCCCCCTGGACAGGGGCAGAACCGGGGAGCTGTTTTTT
TRBJ2-7 . TRBV4-1 . CASSQTSTGSYEQYF TGCGCCAGCAGCCAAACAAGTACGGGGTCCTACGAGCAGTACTTC
TRBJ2-7 . TRBV27 TRBD1 CASSPRGTGDEQYF TGTGCCAGCAGTCCCCGGGGGACAGGGGACGAGCAGTACTTC
TRBJ1-1 . TRBV19 . CASSPPPPPPKRDSEAFF TGTGCCAGTAGTCCTCCACCTCCCCCGCCTAAACGGGACTCTGAAGCTTTCTTT
TRBJ2-7 . TRBV20-1 . CSAPQRGEQYF TGCAGTGCCCCCCAGCGAGGCGAGCAGTACTTC
TRBJ2-3 . TRBV4-1 . CASSQAGGRRADTQYF TGCGCCAGCAGCCAAGCTGGTGGGAGGAGGGCAGATACGCAGTATTTT
TRBJ2-2 . TRBV6-5 . CASRSGPNTGELFF TGTGCCAGCAGGTCGGGTCCTAACACCGGGGAGCTGTTTTTT
TRBJ2-1 . TRBV14 . CASSQTTGSEQFF TGTGCCAGCAGCCAAACTACAGGGTCAGAGCAGTTCTTC
TRBJ2-7 . TRBV19 . CASSIGLLHEQYF TGTGCCAGTAGTATCGGGCTACTCCACGAGCAGTACTTC
TRBJ2-3 . TRBV5-1 . CASSLGTGVTSTDTQYF TGCGCCAGCAGCTTGGGGACCGGAGTTACGAGCACAGATACGCAGTATTTT
TRBJ1-4 . TRBV6-6 . CATGSRTNEKLFF TGTGCCACCGGGTCTCGAACTAATGAAAAACTGTTTTTT
TRBJ2-3 . TRBV11-3 . CASSPNTGLNTDTQYF TGTGCCAGCAGCCCGAACACGGGACTCAACACAGATACGCAGTATTTT
TRBJ1-3 . TRBV28 TRBD1 CASSDRDEGNTIYF TGTGCCAGCAGCGACAGGGATGAAGGAAACACCATATATTTT
TRBJ2-1 . TRBV28 TRBD2 CASSLALGYGGVEREAYNEQFF TGTGCCAGCAGTTTAGCACTAGGGTATGGCGGGGTAGAGCGGGAGGCCTACAATGAGCAGTTCTTC
TRBJ1-5 few TRBV30 TRBD1 CAFDRGNQPQHF TGTGCCTTCGACAGGGGCAATCAGCCCCAGCATTTT
TRBJ2-1 . TRBV5-4 TRBD2 CASSFNLAGGGTGNEQFF TGTGCCAGCAGCTTCAATCTAGCGGGAGGGGGTACGGGTAATGAGCAGTTCTTC
TRBJ2-5 . TRBV15 TRBD2 CATSGKRLAGNLQETQYF TGTGCCACCAGCGGAAAAAGACTAGCGGGAAATCTCCAAGAGACCCAGTACTTC
TRBJ1-1 . TRBV9 . CASSVLKGTEAFF TGTGCCAGCAGCGTGTTAAAAGGGACTGAAGCTTTCTTT
TRBJ2-1 . TRBV13 . CASSLGRGWDEQFF TGTGCCAGCAGCTTAGGCCGGGGCTGGGATGAGCAGTTCTTC
TRBJ1-3 . TRBV4-2 . CASSQESYGSSGNTIYF TGTGCCAGCAGCCAAGAGAGTTACGGCTCCTCTGGAAACACCATATATTTT
TRBJ1-4 . TRBV4-1 . CASSQGTRAANEKLFF TGCGCCAGCAGCCAAGGGACACGGGCGGCTAATGAAAAACTGTTTTTT
TRBJ2-7 . TRBV5-8 TRBD2 CASSLLGTSSEQYF TGTGCCAGCAGCTTGCTTGGGACTAGTAGCGAGCAGTACTTC
TRBJ2-2 . TRBV11-2 . CASSHGGELFF TGTGCCAGCAGCCACGGGGGGGAGCTGTTTTTT
TRBJ2-3 . TRBV27 . CASSLWGATDTQYF TGTGCCAGCAGTTTATGGGGGGCCACAGATACGCAGTATTTT
TRBJ2-2 . TRBV15 TRBD2 CATSRDALADNTGELFF TGTGCCACCAGCAGAGACGCACTAGCGGACAACACCGGGGAGCTGTTTTTT
TRBJ2-7 . TRBV14 . CASSQYRVYEQYF TGTGCCAGCAGCCAATACAGGGTCTACGAGCAGTACTTC
TRBJ2-2 few TRBV28 . CASSLAGETGELFF TGTGCCAGCAGTTTGGCAGGGGAAACCGGGGAGCTGTTTTTT
TRBJ2-5 . TRBV7-9 . CASSDLQRQETQYF TGTGCCAGCAGCGATCTTCAGAGGCAAGAGACCCAGTACTTC
TRBJ2-1 . TRBV6-4 . CASSDSYRVSYNEQFF TGTGCCAGCAGTGACTCATACAGGGTCTCCTACAATGAGCAGTTCTTC
TRBJ1-1 . TRBV29-1 . CSVVFAGEAFF TGCAGCGTTGTGTTCGCAGGTGAAGCTTTCTTT
TRBJ2-7 . TRBV4-1 . CASSHLGLFYEQYF TGCGCCAGCAGCCACCTAGGTCTTTTCTACGAGCAGTACTTC